Sequencing of this T cell receptor (beta chain) was carried out in a study of control samples from healthy donors and cancer patients. This CDR3 comprises 17 residues. The J segment lost 3 bases and the V segment lost 4 bases, leaving 11 bases of the junction unmatched. CDR1 is SGHRS and CDR2 is YFSETQ in the germline V gene. Libraries were prepared by immunoSEQ multiplex PCR; TCRdb keeps only in-frame clonotypes and omits some of them. The sample has around 110,000 clones, roughly 92% seen once; the top ten hold roughly 2.7%. The origin of this receptor is a man aged 30-40 years in good health. Specimen: blood. The V call is TRBV5-1, the J call TRBJ1-4, with 8 bases lining up with TRBD1. Here the CDR3 DNA reads TGCGCCAGCAGCACCGGACAGGGCAGTAGGGCTAATGAAAAACTGTTTTTT. As protein: CASSTGQGSRANEKLFF.